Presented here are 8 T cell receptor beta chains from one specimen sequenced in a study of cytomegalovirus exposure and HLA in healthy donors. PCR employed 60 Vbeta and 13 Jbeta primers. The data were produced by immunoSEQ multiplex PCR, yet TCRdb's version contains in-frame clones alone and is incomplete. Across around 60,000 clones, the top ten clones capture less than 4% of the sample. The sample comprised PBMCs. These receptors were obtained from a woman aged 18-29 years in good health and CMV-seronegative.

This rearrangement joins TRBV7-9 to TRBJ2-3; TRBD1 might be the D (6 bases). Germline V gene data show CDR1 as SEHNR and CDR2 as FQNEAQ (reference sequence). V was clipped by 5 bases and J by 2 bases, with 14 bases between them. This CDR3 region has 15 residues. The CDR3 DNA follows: TGTGCCAGCAGCCCCATCCCAGGGGCCACAGATACGCAGTATTTT. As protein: CASSPIPGATDTQYF. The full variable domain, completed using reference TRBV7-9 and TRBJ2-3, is DTGVSQNPRHKITKRGQNVTFRCDPISEHNRLYWYRQTLGQGPEFLTYFQNEAQLEKSRLLSDRFSAERPKGSFSTLEIQRTEQGDSAMYLCASSPIPGATDTQYFGPGTRLTVL.

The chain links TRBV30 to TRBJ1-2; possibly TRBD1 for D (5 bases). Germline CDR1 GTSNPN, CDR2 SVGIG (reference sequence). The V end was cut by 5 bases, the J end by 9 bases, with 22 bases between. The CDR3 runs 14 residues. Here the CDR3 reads CAWDPEGRVNRYTF. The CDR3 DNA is TGTGCCTGGGATCCGGAGGGCAGGGTCAACCGCTACACCTTC.

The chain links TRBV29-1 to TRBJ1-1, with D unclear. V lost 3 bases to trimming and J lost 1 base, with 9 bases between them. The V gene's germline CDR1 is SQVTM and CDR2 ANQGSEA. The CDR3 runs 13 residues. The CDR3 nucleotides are TGCAGCGTTGATAACGGGAAGAACACTGAAGCTTTCTTT. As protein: CSVDNGKNTEAFF. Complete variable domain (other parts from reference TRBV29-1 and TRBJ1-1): SAVISQKPSRDICQRGTSLTIQCQVDSQVTMMFWYRQQPGQSLTLIATANQGSEATYESGFVIDKFPISRPNLTFSTLTVSNMSPEDSSIYLCSVDNGKNTEAFFGQGTRLTVV.

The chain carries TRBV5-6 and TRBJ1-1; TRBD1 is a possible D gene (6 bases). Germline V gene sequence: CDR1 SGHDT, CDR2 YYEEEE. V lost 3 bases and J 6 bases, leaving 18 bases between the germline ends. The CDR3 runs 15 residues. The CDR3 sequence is CASSWGTSEISEAFF. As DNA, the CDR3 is TGTGCCAGCAGCTGGGGGACATCCGAAATCTCTGAAGCTTTCTTT.

CDR3 amino acids: CATSRPFPDNEQFF. The CDR3, as DNA: TGTGCCACCAGTAGACCTTTCCCCGACAATGAGCAGTTCTTC. The chain employs TRBV15 and TRBJ2-1, with unresolved D. This CDR3 comprises 14 residues. Trimming removed 6 bases at V and 5 bases at J, with 14 bases between. Germline CDR1 LNHNV, CDR2 YYDKDF (reference sequence).

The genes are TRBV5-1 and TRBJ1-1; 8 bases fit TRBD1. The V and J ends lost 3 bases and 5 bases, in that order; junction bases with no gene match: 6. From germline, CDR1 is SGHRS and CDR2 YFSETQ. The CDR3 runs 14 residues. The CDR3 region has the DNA TGCGCCAGCAGCTGGAAACAGGGGGAAACTGAAGCTTTCTTT. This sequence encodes CASSWKQGETEAFF.

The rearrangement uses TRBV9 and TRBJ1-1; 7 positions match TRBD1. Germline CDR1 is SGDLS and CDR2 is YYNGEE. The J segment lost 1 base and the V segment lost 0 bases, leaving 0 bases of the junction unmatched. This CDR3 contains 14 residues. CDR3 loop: CASSVGTGNTEAFF. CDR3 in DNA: TGTGCCAGCAGCGTAGGGACAGGGAACACTGAAGCTTTCTTT. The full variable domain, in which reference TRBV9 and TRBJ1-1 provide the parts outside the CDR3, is DSGVTQTPKHLITATGQRVTLRCSPRSGDLSVYWYQQSLDQGLQFLIQYYNGEERAKGNILERFSAQQFPDLHSELNLSSLELGDSALYFCASSVGTGNTEAFFGQGTRLTVV.

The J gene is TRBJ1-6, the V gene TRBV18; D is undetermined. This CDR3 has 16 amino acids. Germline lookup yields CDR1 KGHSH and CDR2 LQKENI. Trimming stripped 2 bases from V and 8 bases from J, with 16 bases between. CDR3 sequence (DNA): TGTGCCAGCTCACCAGGAAGAGAGATGGGCTATTCACCCCTCCACTTT. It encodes CASSPGREMGYSPLHF. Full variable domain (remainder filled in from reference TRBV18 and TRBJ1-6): NAGVMQNPRHLVRRRGQEARLRCSPMKGHSHVYWYRQLPEEGLKFMVYLQKENIIDESGMPKERFSAEFPKEGPSILRIQQVVRGDSAAYFCASSPGREMGYSPLHFGNGTRLTVT.